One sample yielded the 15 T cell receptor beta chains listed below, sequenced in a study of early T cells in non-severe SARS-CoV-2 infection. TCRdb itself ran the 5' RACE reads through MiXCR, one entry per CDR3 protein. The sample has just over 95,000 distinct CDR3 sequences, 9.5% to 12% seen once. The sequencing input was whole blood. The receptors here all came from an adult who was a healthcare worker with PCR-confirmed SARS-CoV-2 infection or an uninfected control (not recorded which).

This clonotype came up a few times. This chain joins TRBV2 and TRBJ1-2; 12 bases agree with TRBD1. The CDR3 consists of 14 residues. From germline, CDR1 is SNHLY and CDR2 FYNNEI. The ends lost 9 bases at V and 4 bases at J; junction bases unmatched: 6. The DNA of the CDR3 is TGTGCCAGTAGGGACAGGGGGCTTTTCTATGGCTACACCTTC. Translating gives CASRDRGLFYGYTF.

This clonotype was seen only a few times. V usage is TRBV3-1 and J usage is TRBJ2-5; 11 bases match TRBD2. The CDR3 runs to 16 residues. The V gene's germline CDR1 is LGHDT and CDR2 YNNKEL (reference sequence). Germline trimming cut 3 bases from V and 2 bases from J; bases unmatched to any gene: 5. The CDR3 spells CASSHDIAGGQETQYF. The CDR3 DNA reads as TGTGCCAGCAGCCACGATATAGCGGGGGGGCAAGAGACCCAGTACTTC.

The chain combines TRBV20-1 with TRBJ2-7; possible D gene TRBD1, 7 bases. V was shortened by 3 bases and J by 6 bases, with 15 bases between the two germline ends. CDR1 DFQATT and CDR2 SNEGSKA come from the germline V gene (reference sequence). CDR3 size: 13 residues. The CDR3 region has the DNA TGCAGTGCTAGTGTCCAGGGGGGTAGCGAGCAGTACTTC. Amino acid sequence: CSASVQGGSEQYF.

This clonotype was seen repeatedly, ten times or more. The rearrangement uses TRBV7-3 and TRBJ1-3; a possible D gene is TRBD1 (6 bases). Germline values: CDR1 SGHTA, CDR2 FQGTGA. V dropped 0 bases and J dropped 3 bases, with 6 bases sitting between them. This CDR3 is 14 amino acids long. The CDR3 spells CASSLTGGGNTIYF. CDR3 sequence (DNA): TGTGCCAGCAGCTTAACAGGGGGTGGAAACACCATATATTTT.

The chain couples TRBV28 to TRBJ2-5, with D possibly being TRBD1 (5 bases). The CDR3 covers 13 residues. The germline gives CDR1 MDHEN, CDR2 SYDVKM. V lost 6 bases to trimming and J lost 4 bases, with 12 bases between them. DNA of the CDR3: TGTGCCAGCAGCTCAGGGAATCGAGAGACCCAGTACTTC. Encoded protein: CASSSGNRETQYF.

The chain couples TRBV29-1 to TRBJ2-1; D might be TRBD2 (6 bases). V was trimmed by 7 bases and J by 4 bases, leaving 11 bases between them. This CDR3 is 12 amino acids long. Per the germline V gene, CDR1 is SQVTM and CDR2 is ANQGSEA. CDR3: CSGEVAYNEQFF. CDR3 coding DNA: TGCAGCGGGGAGGTAGCATACAATGAGCAGTTCTTC.

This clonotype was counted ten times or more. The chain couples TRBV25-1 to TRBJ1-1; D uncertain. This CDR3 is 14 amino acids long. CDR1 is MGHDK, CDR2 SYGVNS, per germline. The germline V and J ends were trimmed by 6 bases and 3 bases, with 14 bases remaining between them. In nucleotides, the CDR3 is TGTGCCAGCAGCCCCTCTGGGCCGTACACTGAAGCTTTCTTT. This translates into CASSPSGPYTEAFF.

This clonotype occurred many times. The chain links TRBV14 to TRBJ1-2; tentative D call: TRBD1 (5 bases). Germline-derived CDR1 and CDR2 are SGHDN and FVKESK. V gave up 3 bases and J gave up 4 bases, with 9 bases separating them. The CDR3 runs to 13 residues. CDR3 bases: TGTGCCAGCAGCCATACTAGGGGCTATGGCTACACCTTC. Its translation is CASSHTRGYGYTF.

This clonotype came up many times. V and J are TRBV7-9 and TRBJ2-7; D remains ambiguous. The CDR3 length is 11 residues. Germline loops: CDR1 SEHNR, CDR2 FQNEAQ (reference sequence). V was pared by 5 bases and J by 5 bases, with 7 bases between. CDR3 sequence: CASSHIHEQYF. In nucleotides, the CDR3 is TGTGCCAGCAGCCACATCCACGAGCAGTACTTC.

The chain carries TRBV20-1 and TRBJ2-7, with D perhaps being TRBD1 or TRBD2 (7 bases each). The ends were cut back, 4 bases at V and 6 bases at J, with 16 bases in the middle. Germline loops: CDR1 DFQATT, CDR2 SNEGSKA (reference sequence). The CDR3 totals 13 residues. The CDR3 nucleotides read TGCAGTGCTATGACAGGGAGGGACGGCGAGCAGTACTTC. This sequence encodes CSAMTGRDGEQYF.

The chain's CDR3 is CASSFGGTGFSGANVLTF. CDR3 sequence (DNA): TGTGCCAGCAGCTTCGGAGGCACAGGGTTCTCTGGGGCCAACGTCCTGACTTTC. The V call is TRBV5-5, the J call TRBJ2-6; D perhaps matches TRBD1 (6 bases). This CDR3 has 18 residues. V lost 2 bases and J lost 0, with 15 bases in between. Germline loops: CDR1 SGHKS, CDR2 YYEKEE (reference sequence).

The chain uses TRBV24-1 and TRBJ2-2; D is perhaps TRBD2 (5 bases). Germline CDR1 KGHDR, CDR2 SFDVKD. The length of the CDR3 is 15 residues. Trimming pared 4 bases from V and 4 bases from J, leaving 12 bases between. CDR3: CATSDRLMGTGELFF. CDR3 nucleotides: TGTGCCACCAGTGACCGACTAATGGGCACCGGGGAGCTGTTTTTT.

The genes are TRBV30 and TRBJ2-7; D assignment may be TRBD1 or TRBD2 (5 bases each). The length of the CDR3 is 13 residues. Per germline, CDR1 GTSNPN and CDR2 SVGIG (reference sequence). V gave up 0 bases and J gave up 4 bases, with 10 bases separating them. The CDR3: CAWSVSGLYEQYF. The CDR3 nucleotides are TGTGCCTGGAGTGTTTCGGGGCTTTACGAGCAGTACTTC.

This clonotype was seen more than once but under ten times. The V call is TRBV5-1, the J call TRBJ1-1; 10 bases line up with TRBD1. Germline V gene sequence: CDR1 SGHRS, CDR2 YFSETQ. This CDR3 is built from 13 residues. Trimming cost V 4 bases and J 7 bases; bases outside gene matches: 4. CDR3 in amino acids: CASSLWTGGEAFF. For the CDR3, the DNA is TGCGCCAGCAGCCTGTGGACAGGGGGTGAAGCTTTCTTT.

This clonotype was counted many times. This CDR3 reads CASNTGGSVYGYTF. DNA of the CDR3: TGTGCCAGCAATACAGGGGGCTCGGTCTATGGCTACACCTTC. This rearrangement joins TRBV12-3 or TRBV12-4 to TRBJ1-2, with TRBD1 matching over 9 bases. V lost 7 bases and J lost 4; bases outside the gene matches: 7. The CDR3 is 14 residues long.